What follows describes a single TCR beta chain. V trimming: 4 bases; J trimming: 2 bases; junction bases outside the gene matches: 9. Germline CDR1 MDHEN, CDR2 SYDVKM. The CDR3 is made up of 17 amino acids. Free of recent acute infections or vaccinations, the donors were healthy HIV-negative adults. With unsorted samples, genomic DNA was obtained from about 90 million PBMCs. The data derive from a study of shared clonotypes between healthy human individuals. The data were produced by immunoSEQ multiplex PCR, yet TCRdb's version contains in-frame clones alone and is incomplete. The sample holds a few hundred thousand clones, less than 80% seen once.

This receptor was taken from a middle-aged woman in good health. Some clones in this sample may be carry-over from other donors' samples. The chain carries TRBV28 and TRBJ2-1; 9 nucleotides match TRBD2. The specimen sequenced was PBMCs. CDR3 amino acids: CASSSLGGRAPYNEQFF. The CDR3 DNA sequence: TGTGCCAGCAGTTCCCTCGGCGGGAGGGCCCCCTACAATGAGCAGTTCTTC.